This TCR beta chain came from a study of cytomegalovirus exposure and HLA in healthy donors (dated by TCRdb to about 2017). Concerning the study at large: An earlier analysis of approximately 600 of the donors reported 250 to 300 Gb of sequence data and 120 million or so unique TCR beta sequences from 150 million to 200 million T cells. About 280 gigabases of sequencing data and 70 million to 100 million unique TCR sequences made up an early release that covered fewer than 650 HLA-typed donors. The genetic ancestry cluster associated with self-reported Caucasian donors included 81% of the roughly 380 genotyped donors. The study was designed to test whether signatures of past pathogen exposure could be identified by cataloging public T cell receptors. Using immunosequencing, the study profiled T cell repertoires from 500 to 800 subjects and related those repertoires to cytomegalovirus serostatus. Besides the first cohort of some 670 subjects, a separate validation cohort made up of 120 different subjects was used. The study combined high-throughput TCR immunosequencing, statistical association of individual TCRs with disease status, and machine learning to predict cytomegalovirus infection status. A later analysis re-examined previously published TCR beta repertoires from around 670 donors and added high-resolution HLA genotyping to investigate patterns of TCR occurrence. Rather than drawing on any new phenotypic data, the later analysis identified candidate immune exposures from TCR beta sequences and the way those sequences occurred across donors. An earlier analysis of 587 of the donors used high-throughput TCR beta sequencing to judge whether each TCR beta V gene segment behaved as functional or pseudogenic. Alongside the repertoire data, information on donor age, sex, ethnicity and CMV serostatus was compiled. In a later genetic analysis, genome-wide SNP genotypes for about three fifths of the roughly 670 donors were used, and that subset was treated as a discovery cohort. All discovery cohort repertoires had been generated using a single sequencing platform. Class I and class II HLA loci were covered by the typing at four-digit resolution. The number of typed donors differed by locus: about 629-630 for A, B, C, DRB1 and DQB1; approximately 520 for DQA1; over 600 for DPA1; and 400 to 480 for DPB1. Four to six DR-DQ haplotypes were handled as single units for association and clustering because linkage in the cohort was strong. On average, roughly 240,000 unique TCR beta nucleotide sequences were sequenced per donor among 398 genotyped donors of the cohort, with 15% to 20% of those sequences being non-productive.

The germline V gene specifies MDHEN as CDR1 and SYDVKM as CDR2. Between the V and J ends, shortened by 1 base and 6 bases respectively, the junction contains 13 bases. Including cysteine and phenylalanine, the CDR3 has 15 amino acids. Only the CDR3 DNA is retained, 45 bases long and in frame from the first base. The library was built by means of the immunoSEQ multiplex PCR assay. A mixture of 60 forward primers for TCR Vbeta segments and 13 reverse primers for TCR Jbeta segments was used in the multiplex PCR. The CDR3 region of rearranged TCR beta genes was amplified from genomic DNA by a multiplex PCR assay. On the Illumina HiSeq System, the amplified TCR beta libraries were sequenced as 87-base-pair reads. In the authors' own workflow: Across the 500 to 750 repertoires, a later analysis counted tens of millions of unique TCR beta chains, roughly 11 million of which were shared by at least two donors. Raw reads were error-corrected and collapsed into unique sequences with a nearest-neighbor algorithm that merged closely related sequences to remove PCR and sequencing errors. V, D and J gene segments were assigned by aligning CDR3 sequences to IMGT reference sequences. For a sequence to be retained, a match of at least six nucleotides was required to both a V gene segment and a J gene segment. Rearrangements were called productive when the CDR3 lacked stop codons and stayed in frame with V and J; all others were non-productive. Following IMGT convention, CDR3 was defined as the stretch from the second conserved V-encoded cysteine up to the conserved J-encoded phenylalanine. In an earlier analysis of roughly 610 of the donors, sequences lacking an unambiguous match to a single V gene segment were excluded. In an earlier analysis of several hundred of the donors, V segments were called functional above 56.7% productive rearrangements and were called segregating when the between-donor standard deviation exceeded 5%. A statistical classification framework was developed to diagnose cytomegalovirus status using the catalog of TCR beta chain sequences. V and J gene assignment, in a later analysis, came from comparing TCR nucleotide sequences with IMGT/GENE-DB human TR gene sequences. A later analysis assigned CDR3 sequences and most-parsimonious VDJ recombination scenarios with the TCRdist pipeline. In a later analysis, each TCR beta chain was defined by its CDR3 amino acid sequence together with its V-gene family, and reads without a unique V-gene family were excluded. As a way to deal with suspected cross-contamination and a sequencing artifact, a later analysis dropped 500 to 700 nucleotide sequences that were highly shared and had low generation probability. In a later analysis, a clonal expansion index for each public chain was calculated from normalized within-repertoire ranks of inferred template counts. Generation probabilities in a later analysis came from a VDJ recombination model fitted to out-of-frame rearrangements, and those results were checked against IGoR. A later analysis scored TCR-TCR, TCR-HLA and TCR-CMV co-occurrence with hypergeometric tests, applying a repertoire-size bias correction to TCR pairs. In a later analysis, false discovery rates were estimated by permuting HLA or CMV assignments 20 times. In a later analysis, co-occurring TCRs were grouped using DBSCAN, and TCRdist sequence similarity was added for clustering within HLA-allele-positive subsets. Repertoires with fewer than 30,000 or more than 120,000 public chains, plus five repertoires with anomalous nucleotide sharing, were excluded from co-occurrence clustering. The table comes from immuneACCESS by way of TCRdb, which keeps in-frame sequences with V and J called. Part of the clones is missing from these tables; in studies checked, under half for an unresolved V gene and the rest for unknown reasons. The V and J calls and clone size were taken over from that table, and D and trimming were inferred from the DNA. This sample is represented by 150,000 to 160,000 clones; roughly 81% of them were singletons. The biggest ten clones account for about 2.3% of the sample.

Paper-wide results and their limitations: Across donors, most TCR sequences were observed very rarely, whereas some public TCRs were present in many individuals. Sequencing depth was assumed to be roughly uniform across donors in the presence/absence analyses, though that assumption may not hold. Only TCR beta chains were sequenced in this cohort, and the absence of alpha or paired-chain data limited detectable features. In a later analysis, HLA-associated TCR beta chains showed more clonal expansion and lower generation probabilities than non-associated chains that were equally common. Over 15 rarely observed V segments, including chromosome 9 orphons, were excluded from the earlier analysis of approximately 500 of the donors because counts were too low. In vitro tests confirmed that a few of the cytomegalovirus-associated TCR beta chains recognize cytomegalovirus antigens. The authors suggested that the approach could potentially be extended to other disease states and immunological phenotypes. Correlated functional status among segregating V segments might be attributable to linkage disequilibrium, but an unknown experimental factor could not be ruled out. A cluster of highly shared sequence variants was judged likely to be a technical artifact of the sequencing pipeline. When HLA alleles, especially DR and DQ, strongly co-occurred, attributing TCR associations to individual alleles was difficult. HLA typing was unavailable for some donors at each locus, so association tests used only the typed subset. A later genetic analysis reported fewer N-insertions in productive TCRs among donors in an Asian-associated ancestry cluster than the roughly 620-donor mean. The classifier was reported to diagnose cytomegalovirus status with high specificity and sensitivity in both the original cohort and the validation cohort. An association between a missense DCLRE1C variant and V-gene and J-gene trimming of TCR beta chains was found in a later genetic analysis and replicated in an independent cohort. According to a later analysis, parvovirus B19, influenza, CMV and Epstein-Barr virus appeared linked to several top co-occurrence clusters. The 87-base-pair reads could not distinguish some IMGT-functional V segments, including TRBV6-2 and TRBV6-3, so those segments were excluded. A further reported finding was that TCR beta sequences accurately predicted the HLA-A and HLA-B alleles for most subjects in the first cohort. According to a later analysis, TCR association rates differed among HLA loci, with DRB1 alleles showing the most associated TCRs and HLA-C alleles showing the fewest. According to a later analysis, most CMV-associated TCR beta chains appeared to be HLA-restricted, and the HLA associations seemed to be driven largely by CMV exposure. The study gave a list of 150 to 200 TCR beta chains associated with cytomegalovirus. In an earlier analysis of around 600 of the donors, most TCR beta V segments were observed in productive rearrangements about 87% or about 30% of the time, broadly matching IMGT annotations. The only immune exposure information available for the cohort was CMV serostatus. In a later analysis, around 17,000 TCR beta sequences were associated with specific HLA alleles at a false discovery rate of 0.05.

The cohort consisted of 670 or so healthy bone marrow donors. At the time of sampling, every cohort member was nominally healthy, though immune exposures that went unrecorded were likely present. The donor was CMV seronegative and was included in the group of a few hundred seronegative cohort members. Each donor provided a peripheral blood sample, and peripheral blood mononuclear cells were used for TCR beta sequencing. The Qiagen DNeasy Blood Extraction Kit was used to extract genomic DNA from the blood cell samples. This clone appeared a single time. Its antigen is not yet known. Base qualities are missing; no much larger clone stands one base away.

The receptor chain draws on TRBV28 and TRBJ1-5, with an unclear D gene assignment. Material: PBMCs. This clonotype originated in a woman younger than 35 in good health and CMV-seronegative. The CDR3 region has the sequence CASSLSGSRVQPQHF. In nucleotide form, the sequence is TGTGCCAGCAGTTTATCTGGGTCGAGGGTTCAGCCCCAGCATTTT.